The 5 T cell receptor beta chains below come from one sample, sequenced in a study of blood T cells in healthy people across ages. Primers used in a second PCR of roughly 6 to 12 cycles were a sample-barcoded 5' primer and a J-beta primer mix. MiXCR, applied by TCRdb to the 5' RACE reads, yields one record per CDR3 protein. The repertoire includes over 600,000 distinct CDR3 sequences, 20% to 25% of them detected once, and 3.5% to 4% sits in the top ten. Specimen: blood. The receptor source for this set is a man aged 65-85 years in good health.

This clonotype has more than one count but fewer than ten. For the CDR3, the DNA is TGCAGTGCAGGGACAGGGGCCCGGTTTGGACTAGCGTTCTATGAGCAGTTCTTC. This encodes CSAGTGARFGLAFYEQFF. The chain recombines TRBV20-1 with TRBJ2-1; possibly TRBD1 for D (10 bases). V lost 6 bases to trimming and J lost 8 bases, with 32 bases between them. This CDR3 spans 18 amino acids. Germline V gene data show CDR1 as DFQATT and CDR2 as SNEGSKA (reference sequence).

This clonotype turned up a few times. V and J are TRBV12-3 or TRBV12-4 and TRBJ2-5, with D maybe TRBD2 (6 bases). The CDR3 extends over 15 amino acids. The V gene lost 3 bases and the J gene lost 2 bases, with 13 bases spanning the gap. Here the CDR3 DNA reads TGTGCCAGCAGTTTGGAAGCTAGCGCTCAAGAGACCCAGTACTTC. This gives the protein CASSLEASAQETQYF.

This clonotype was seen a handful of times. The rearrangement joins TRBV6-5 to TRBJ2-1; no clear D gene. This CDR3 has 13 amino acids. The germline V gene encodes CDR1 MNHEY and CDR2 SVGAGI. Trimming left V 2 bases short and J 3 bases short, with 5 bases between. The CDR3 nucleotides are TGTGCCAGCAGTTACGAAGGCTACAATGAGCAGTTCTTC. This gives the protein CASSYEGYNEQFF.

In its sample, this clonotype was seen a few times. The rearrangement uses TRBV4-1 and TRBJ2-5; D is perhaps TRBD1 (7 bases). Judging by the DNA end, TRBJ2-7 fits better; the J call may be wrong. There are 15 residues in the CDR3. Germline values: CDR1 MGHRA, CDR2 YSYEKL. This CDR3 is CASSLSQDRRDEQYF. In DNA form, the CDR3 reads TGCGCCAGCAGCCTCTCCCAGGACAGGAGGGACGAGCAGTACTTC.

Turning to this clonotype: Germline is not matched at one junction end, which may reflect a read error. The CDR3 protein is CASSLGLAGETRYF. CDR3 bases: TGCGCCAGCAGCTTGGGACTAGCGGGAGAGACCCGGTACTTC. This sequence joins TRBV5-1 and TRBJ2-1; TRBD2 aligns across 12 bases. This CDR3 has 14 residues. Looked up from germline, CDR1 is SGHRS and CDR2 is YFSETQ.